Presented here are 21 T cell receptor beta chains from one specimen sequenced in a study of T cell responses to AZD1222 COVID-19 vaccine. TCRdb keeps only in-frame clones here, not all; method: immunoSEQ multiplex PCR. Among tens of thousands of clones listed, about 86% were seen once. Specimen: peripheral blood, collected 28 days after the second AZD1222 dose. These receptor sequences come from an adult who received the AZD1222 COVID-19 vaccine.

The rearrangement uses TRBV5-4 and TRBJ2-3; D may be TRBD2 (6 bases). Trimming removed 4 bases at V and 4 bases at J, with 10 bases between. The germline V gene encodes CDR1 SGHNT and CDR2 YYREEE (reference sequence). The CDR3 runs 13 residues. This CDR3 reads CASSPPSADTQYF. As DNA, the CDR3 is TGTGCCAGCAGCCCGCCTAGCGCAGATACGCAGTATTTT.

The V call is TRBV27, the J call TRBJ1-4, with a weak D call TRBD1 (5 bases). The CDR3 length is 14 residues. V gave up 3 bases and J gave up 3 bases, with 8 bases separating them. From germline, CDR1 is MNHEY and CDR2 SMNVEV (reference sequence). The chain's CDR3 is CASSFWGPNEKLFF. The CDR3 DNA reads as TGTGCCAGCAGTTTCTGGGGCCCTAATGAAAAACTGTTTTTT.

The chain recombines TRBV18 with TRBJ1-1; D perhaps matches TRBD1 (6 bases). Deletions cut 3 bases from V and 2 bases from J, with 16 bases between. The CDR3 loop spans 16 amino acids. Germline values: CDR1 KGHSH, CDR2 LQKENI. The DNA of the CDR3 is TGTGCCAGCTCACCCCAGGAGACAGGTCGAAACACTGAAGCTTTCTTT. Protein sequence: CASSPQETGRNTEAFF.

This sequence joins TRBV29-1 and TRBJ2-7; unclear D gene. The CDR3 covers 12 residues. The germline V gene encodes CDR1 SQVTM and CDR2 ANQGSEA. Deletions cut 4 bases from V and 0 bases from J, with 7 bases between. The CDR3 nucleotides are TGCAGCGTTGCGCGGTCCTCCTACGAGCAGTACTTC. This encodes CSVARSSYEQYF.

This rearrangement joins TRBV19 to TRBJ2-7; the D is unclear. V lost 2 bases and J lost 0, with 8 bases in between. Per germline, CDR1 LNHDA and CDR2 SQIVND (reference sequence). This CDR3 spans 14 amino acids. CDR3 nucleotide sequence: TGTGCCAGTAGTATATCTCGGAGCTCCTACGAGCAGTACTTC. It yields the protein CASSISRSSYEQYF. The full variable domain, rest sourced from reference TRBV19 and TRBJ2-7, is DGGITQSPKYLFRKEGQNVTLSCEQNLNHDAMYWYRQDPGQGLRLIYYSQIVNDFQKGDIAEGYSVSREKKESFPLTVTSAQKNPTAFYLCASSISRSSYEQYFGPGTRLTVT.

The chain uses TRBV4-3 and TRBJ1-5; no clear D gene. The CDR3 covers 15 residues. V was cut by 0 bases and J by 9 bases, with 15 bases left in between. CDR1 LGHNA and CDR2 YSLEER come from the germline V gene. CDR3 DNA: TGCGCCAGCAGCCAAGATCTAGCGGCCAAAATGCCCCAGCATTTT. Protein: CASSQDLAAKMPQHF.

This sequence joins TRBV27 and TRBJ1-4, with D possibly being TRBD1 (5 bases). The V gene lost 2 bases and the J gene lost 0 bases, with 10 bases spanning the gap. There are 16 residues in the CDR3. Germline-derived CDR1 and CDR2 are MNHEY and SMNVEV (reference sequence). The CDR3 protein is CASSLMGVATNEKLFF. The DNA for the CDR3 is TGTGCCAGCAGTTTAATGGGGGTTGCAACTAATGAAAAACTGTTTTTT.

This sequence joins TRBV18 and TRBJ1-6; TRBD1 matches at 11 bases. CDR3 length equals 15 residues. J was trimmed by 8 bases and V by 6 bases; bases with no gene match: 6. Germline V lookup: CDR1 KGHSH, CDR2 LQKENI. The CDR3 loop reads CASSFGQGADSPLHF. In DNA form, the CDR3 reads TGTGCCAGCTCCTTTGGACAGGGGGCGGATTCACCCCTCCACTTT.

This chain joins TRBV7-2 and TRBJ2-7; 9 nucleotides match TRBD1. Germline values: CDR1 SGHTA, CDR2 FQGNSA. Trimming took 5 bases from V and 7 from J; bases not matched to a gene: 12. The CDR3 has 15 amino acids. CDR3 nucleotides: TGTGCCAGCAGCGCCCTCTGGGACAGGGCGGGAGAGCAGTACTTC. This translates into CASSALWDRAGEQYF.

This rearrangement joins TRBV7-8 to TRBJ2-1; unclear D gene. Looked up from germline, CDR1 is SGHVS and CDR2 is FQNEAQ. V was trimmed by 4 bases and J by 0 bases, leaving 22 bases between them. The CDR3 is 19 residues long. The CDR3 sequence is CASSSMDGPSRSSYNEQFF. DNA for the CDR3: TGTGCCAGCAGCTCGATGGACGGCCCTAGTCGGAGCTCCTACAATGAGCAGTTCTTC.

The genes are TRBV18 and TRBJ2-1; 11 nucleotides line up with TRBD1. The CDR3 contains 15 residues. Germline CDR1 reads KGHSH; CDR2 reads LQKENI. V was pared by 3 bases and J by 2 bases, with 0 bases of the junction left unmatched. The CDR3 nucleotides read TGTGCCAGCTCACCGGGACAGGGGGCCTACAATGAGCAGTTCTTC. Protein sequence: CASSPGQGAYNEQFF.

The rearrangement joins TRBV5-1 to TRBJ2-7; D gene ambiguous. The CDR3 consists of 15 residues. V lost 1 base, J lost 0 bases, and 11 bases lay in between. Germline V gene lookup returns CDR1 SGHRS and CDR2 YFSETQ. CDR3 amino acids: CASSLIGSPSYEQYF. The CDR3 nucleotides are TGCGCCAGCAGCTTGATAGGGTCCCCCTCCTACGAGCAGTACTTC.

The CDR3 is CASSPGTSGGLQETQYF. CDR3 coding DNA: TGTGCCAGCAGCCCAGGGACTAGCGGGGGACTCCAAGAGACCCAGTACTTC. The chain joins TRBV3-1 (or the pseudogene TRBV3-2) to TRBJ2-5, with 14 positions matching TRBD2. The CDR3 contains 17 residues. V lost 4 bases, J lost 1 base, and 5 bases stayed unmatched. The germline V gene encodes CDR1 LGHDT and CDR2 YNNKEL (reference sequence).

V is TRBV5-1 and J is TRBJ2-2; TRBD1 matches 8 bases. In germline, CDR1 is SGHRS, CDR2 YFSETQ. Unmatched junction bases numbered 8, after V lost 4 bases and J lost 6 bases. The CDR3 loop spans 15 amino acids. CDR3 sequence reads: CASSKLTGASGELFF. CDR3 DNA sequence: TGCGCCAGCAGCAAATTGACAGGGGCGTCCGGGGAGCTGTTTTTT.

The sample holds one count of this clone. V usage is TRBV6-5 and J usage is TRBJ1-6; D is uncertain. The CDR3 runs 13 residues. V was pared by 5 bases and J by 9 bases, with 11 bases between. CDR1 and CDR2 (germline): MNHEY, SVGAGI. CDR3 coding DNA: TGTGCCAGCAGTCTAGAAGTGCGTTCACCCCTCCACTTT. It specifies CASSLEVRSPLHF.

The chain is built from TRBV18 and TRBJ2-2; D unclear. Germline V gene sequence: CDR1 KGHSH, CDR2 LQKENI. V was cut by 3 bases and J by 6 bases, with 11 bases left in between. The CDR3 extends over 14 amino acids. CDR3 protein: CASSPTGSPGELFF. In DNA form, the CDR3 reads TGTGCCAGCTCACCGACCGGAAGCCCCGGGGAGCTGTTTTTT.

This chain connects TRBV7-8 to TRBJ1-5; D is uncertain. The CDR3 loop spans 15 amino acids. The germline V gene has CDR1 SGHVS and CDR2 FQNEAQ. Trimming stripped 2 bases from V and 3 bases from J, with 11 bases between. The CDR3 sequence: CASSLSGRTNQPQHF. The CDR3 bases are TGTGCCAGCAGCTTAAGTGGCAGAACCAATCAGCCCCAGCATTTT.

The V gene is TRBV30, the J gene TRBJ1-2; 7 positions match TRBD1. The V gene end was trimmed by 5 bases and the J gene end by 6 bases; junction bases not matched to a gene: 6. Per the germline V gene, CDR1 is GTSNPN and CDR2 is SVGIG (reference sequence). The CDR3 has 12 amino acids. The CDR3 loop reads CAWDRARDGYTF. The CDR3 DNA follows: TGTGCCTGGGACAGGGCCCGGGATGGCTACACCTTC.

This chain uses TRBV28 with TRBJ2-7; 9 bases map to TRBD1. The junction had 9 bases not matched to a gene; V was cut back by 5 bases and J by 4 bases. The germline V gene encodes CDR1 MDHEN and CDR2 SYDVKM. The CDR3 runs to 15 residues. For the CDR3, the DNA is TGTGCCAGCAGTCGAGGGACAGGGCGACCTTACGAGCAGTACTTC. It yields the protein CASSRGTGRPYEQYF.

The V call is TRBV9, the J call TRBJ2-2; D assignment may be TRBD1 or TRBD2 (6 bases each). CDR3 size: 12 residues. The germline CDR1 and CDR2 sequences are SGDLS and YYNGEE. Trimming pared 0 bases from V and 10 bases from J, leaving 7 bases between. The CDR3 coding sequence is TGTGCCAGCAGCGTAGGGGGGGCGGAGCTGTTTTTT. This encodes CASSVGGAELFF.

The chain couples TRBV6-5 to TRBJ1-4; 9 nucleotides line up with TRBD1. After removal of 7 bases from V and 8 bases from J, the junction contained 8 bases not matched to a gene. CDR3 size: 14 residues. The germline V gene encodes CDR1 MNHEY and CDR2 SVGAGI. CDR3 sequence: CASIPGQGGEKLFF. The CDR3 DNA reads TGTGCCAGCATCCCGGGACAGGGAGGAGAAAAACTGTTTTTT.